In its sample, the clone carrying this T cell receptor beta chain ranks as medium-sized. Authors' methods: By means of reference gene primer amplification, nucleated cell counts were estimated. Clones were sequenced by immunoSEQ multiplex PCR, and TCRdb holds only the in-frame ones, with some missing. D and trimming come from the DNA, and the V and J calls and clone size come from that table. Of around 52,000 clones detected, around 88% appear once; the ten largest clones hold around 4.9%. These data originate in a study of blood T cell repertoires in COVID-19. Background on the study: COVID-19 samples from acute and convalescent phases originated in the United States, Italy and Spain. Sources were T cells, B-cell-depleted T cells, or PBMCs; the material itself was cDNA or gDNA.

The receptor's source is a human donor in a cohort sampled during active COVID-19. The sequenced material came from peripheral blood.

The CDR3 bases are TGTGCCAGTATTGGGGCCGGGACAGGGGCGAATTCTTATGGCTACACCTTC. Translation: CASIGAGTGANSYGYTF. V usage is TRBV19 and J usage is TRBJ1-2; 10 bases align to TRBD1. Germline values: CDR1 LNHDA, CDR2 SQIVND (reference sequence). CDR3 length equals 17 residues. V was clipped by 7 bases and J by 5 bases; unmatched bases: 16.